This entry features one T cell receptor (beta chain) sequence. The data were obtained in a study of blood T cell repertoires in COVID-19. This CDR3 has 16 amino acids. In germline, CDR1 is SGHRS, CDR2 YFSETQ. With V trimmed by 0 bases and J by 5 bases, 8 bases remained unmatched. Original methodology: It was from reference gene primer amplification that nucleated cell counts were estimated. Repertoires were generated with immunoSEQ multiplex PCR, while TCRdb's copy carries only in-frame clones and drops some. Clonal size and the V and J genes are those of that table, whereas D and trimming came from the DNA. This sample has approximately 300,000 clones, with around 82% found just once.

The chain carries TRBV5-1 and TRBJ1-1; 9 nucleotides align to TRBD1. The sequencing input was peripheral blood. The TCR comes from a woman aged 45-65 years with acute or convalescent COVID-19. The CDR3 loop reads CASSLDLGQGKTEAFF. CDR3 DNA: TGCGCCAGCAGCTTGGACCTTGGACAGGGGAAAACTGAAGCTTTCTTT.